This paragraph reports one T cell receptor (beta chain). The sample belongs to a study of blood T cell repertoires in COVID-19. Measured with immunoSEQ multiplex PCR; TCRdb has only the in-frame clones, and not every one. The table shows some 240,000 clones, with 92% occurring only once. V lost 6 bases to trimming and J lost 5 bases, with 8 bases between them. This CDR3 comprises 11 residues. The V gene's germline CDR1 is WSHSY and CDR2 SAAADI. The chain combines TRBV10-2 with TRBJ2-7, with unresolved D. This TCR came from a man aged 55-75 years with COVID-19, enrolled during active disease. Sequenced material: peripheral blood. The CDR3 DNA sequence: TGCGCCAGCAGAAGACGGGACGAGCAGTACTTC. This translates into CASRRRDEQYF.